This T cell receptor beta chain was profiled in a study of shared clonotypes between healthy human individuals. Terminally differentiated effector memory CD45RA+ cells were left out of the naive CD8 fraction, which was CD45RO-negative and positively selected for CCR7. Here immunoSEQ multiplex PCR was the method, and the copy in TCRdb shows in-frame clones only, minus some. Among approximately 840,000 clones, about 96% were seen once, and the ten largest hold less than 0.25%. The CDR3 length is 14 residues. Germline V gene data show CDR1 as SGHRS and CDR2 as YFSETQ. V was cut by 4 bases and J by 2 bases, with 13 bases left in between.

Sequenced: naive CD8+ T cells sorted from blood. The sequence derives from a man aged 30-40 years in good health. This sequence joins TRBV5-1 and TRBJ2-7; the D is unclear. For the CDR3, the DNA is TGCGCCAGCAGCGCGGTTACCACAACCTACGAGCAGTACTTC. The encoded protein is CASSAVTTTYEQYF.